This TCR beta chain was captured by sequencing in a study of CD8 T cells in ankylosing spondylitis. Overall study results and limits: Reportedly, significant enrichment of disease-linked clones occurred in matched ankylosing spondylitis synovial fluid. Researchers report that disease-linked clones proved CD8+ and relatively rare in peripheral blood. One TCR beta motif, made up of roughly 8 highly homologous variants, appeared characteristic of ankylosing spondylitis blood.

Making the TCR beta libraries involved quantitative 5'-RACE with molecular barcodes. TCRdb independently ran MiXCR on the 5' RACE reads; one entry per CDR3 protein. The sample has about 480,000 distinct CDR3 sequences, 15% to 20% seen once. V gave up 6 bases and J gave up 1 base, with 11 bases separating them. CDR3 length: 14 amino acids. Germline V gene sequence: CDR1 ENHRY, CDR2 SYGVKD. This clonotype was seen a handful of times. Its matching antigen is unknown. Sequenced: blood, either unsorted or a sorted T cell fraction (not recorded which). This rearrangement joins TRBV10-3 to TRBJ2-3; D gene uncertain. The TCR was taken from a male donor with ankylosing spondylitis. CDR3 sequence: CAISWAARTDTQYF. In DNA, the CDR3 is TGTGCCATCAGCTGGGCGGCACGCACAGATACGCAGTATTTT.